One and the same sample provided the 32 T cell receptor beta chains below, sequenced in a study of blood T cell repertoires in COVID-19. Here immunoSEQ multiplex PCR was the method, and the copy in TCRdb shows in-frame clones only, minus some. The data show over 350,000 clones, with approximately 90% seen just once and over 4% held by the top ten. The sample was peripheral blood. The source of these receptors is a woman in her thirties with acute or convalescent COVID-19.

In this sample, this clone turned up once. The V call is TRBV7-6, the J call TRBJ2-3; 7 nucleotides agree with TRBD2. The germline CDR1 and CDR2 sequences are SGHVS and FNYEAQ. The CDR3 is made up of 17 amino acids. Trimming removed 1 base from V and 4 bases from J; junction bases left unmatched: 11. This CDR3 is CASSLVLGLRSPDTQYF. For the CDR3, the DNA is TGTGCCAGCAGCTTAGTCCTGGGACTAAGGTCGCCAGATACGCAGTATTTT.

The V and J genes are TRBV5-1 and TRBJ1-2, with 7 nucleotides matching TRBD1. The CDR3 runs to 13 residues. The germline gives CDR1 SGHRS, CDR2 YFSETQ. The junction had 3 bases not matched to a gene; V was cut back by 4 bases and J by 3 bases. DNA of the CDR3: TGCGCCAGCAGCCCCACAGGGGACTATGGCTACACCTTC. Encoded protein: CASSPTGDYGYTF. The full variable domain, rest sourced from reference TRBV5-1 and TRBJ1-2, is KAGVTQTPRYLIKTRGQQVTLSCSPISGHRSVSWYQQTPGQGLQFLFEYFSETQRNKGNFPGRFSGRQFSNSRSEMNVSTLELGDSALYLCASSPTGDYGYTFGSGTRLTVV.

The V call is TRBV6-5, the J call TRBJ2-1, with D possibly matching TRBD1 (6 bases). Germline V gives CDR1 MNHEY, CDR2 SVGAGI. Trimming took 6 bases from V and 1 from J, leaving 13 bases between them. CDR3 size: 15 residues. The DNA for the CDR3 is TGTGCCAGCAGGATTCCCGGACAGTCCTACAATGAGCAGTTCTTC. It translates to CASRIPGQSYNEQFF.

This rearrangement joins TRBV28 to TRBJ2-7, with D perhaps TRBD2 (6 bases). This CDR3 is built from 13 residues. Trimming left V 9 bases short and J 6 bases short, with 18 bases between. Per the germline V gene, CDR1 is MDHEN and CDR2 is SYDVKM. CDR3 in amino acids: CASGVVGTLEQYF. CDR3 in DNA: TGTGCCAGTGGGGTCGTTGGGACTCTCGAGCAGTACTTC.

The gene calls are TRBV7-3 and TRBJ2-5; D unclear. The CDR3 is made up of 12 amino acids. Germline V lookup: CDR1 SGHTA, CDR2 FQGTGA. The germline V and J ends were trimmed by 5 bases and 4 bases, with 8 bases remaining between them. In DNA form, the CDR3 reads TGTGCCAGCAGCATGACTGGAGAGACCCAGTACTTC. Translating it yields CASSMTGETQYF.

The chain links TRBV2 to TRBJ2-7; 7 nucleotides align to TRBD1. Per germline, CDR1 SNHLY and CDR2 FYNNEI. The length of the CDR3 is 16 residues. V was pared by 6 bases and J by 0 bases, with 11 bases of the junction left unmatched. The CDR3 DNA sequence: TGTGCCAGCAGCGGAACGACAGGGTCTAACTCCTACGAGCAGTACTTC. It encodes CASSGTTGSNSYEQYF.

This rearrangement joins TRBV10-3 to TRBJ2-1; 7 nucleotides match TRBD2. The CDR3 totals 15 residues. V lost 8 bases to trimming and J lost 0 bases; unmatched junction nucleotides: 7. In germline, CDR1 is ENHRY, CDR2 SYGVKD. This chain's CDR3 is CAIGGDGSSYNEQFF. In DNA, the CDR3 is TGTGCCATCGGGGGGGACGGAAGCTCCTACAATGAGCAGTTCTTC.

The chain uses TRBV11-2 and TRBJ2-5, with 9 bases that match TRBD2. This CDR3 region has 13 residues. V dropped 5 bases and J dropped 5; count of bases not matched to a gene: 3. Germline V gene lookup returns CDR1 SGHAT and CDR2 FQNNGV. The CDR3, as DNA: TGTGCCAGCAGCGGGCGGGGGGGTGAGACCCAGTACTTC. Translated: CASSGRGGETQYF.

The chain has TRBV3-1 (or the pseudogene TRBV3-2) and TRBJ2-3; a weak D match, TRBD2 (7 bases). V was pared by 0 bases and J by 10 bases, with 20 bases between. This CDR3 region has 16 residues. Germline V lookup: CDR1 LGHDT, CDR2 YNNKEL (reference sequence). CDR3 region: CASSQDWGGLVSPQYF. DNA for the CDR3: TGTGCCAGCAGCCAAGATTGGGGGGGCCTGGTCTCTCCGCAGTATTTT.

The chain has TRBV28 and TRBJ1-2, with a possible D match to TRBD1 (6 bases). The length of the CDR3 is 15 residues. Trimming shortened V by 1 base and J by 6 bases, and 15 bases separated the two germline ends. Germline assignment: CDR1 MDHEN and CDR2 SYDVKM. For the CDR3, the DNA is TGTGCCAGCAGTTTATCTAAGCGGGGGGCTCATGGCTACACCTTC. Translated: CASSLSKRGAHGYTF.

The chain recombines TRBV4-1 with TRBJ1-5, with D perhaps matching TRBD1 (5 bases). CDR3 size: 16 residues. Trimming took off 0 bases at V and 2 bases at J, with 11 bases between the two ends. Germline loops: CDR1 MGHRA, CDR2 YSYEKL. CDR3 nucleotides: TGCGCCAGCAGCCAAGACCAGGGTAATCGCAATCAGCCCCAGCATTTT. Protein: CASSQDQGNRNQPQHF.

CDR3 DNA: TGTGCCAGCAGAAAAAAATCGGATTCACCCCTCCACTTT. Its translation: CASRKKSDSPLHF. The chain uses TRBV6-5 and TRBJ1-6, with D uncertain. Germline V gene data show CDR1 as MNHEY and CDR2 as SVGAGI. Trimming stripped 6 bases from V and 8 bases from J, with 11 bases between. The CDR3 covers 13 residues.

The chain employs TRBV2 and TRBJ2-1; 15 nucleotides match TRBD2. Germline trimming cut 4 bases from V and 10 bases from J; bases unmatched to any gene: 8. CDR3 size: 16 residues. CDR1 is SNHLY and CDR2 is FYNNEI in the germline V gene. This CDR3 reads CASSGTSGGAVQEQFF. The DNA for the CDR3 is TGTGCCAGCAGTGGGACTAGCGGGGGGGCCGTGCAGGAGCAGTTCTTC.

This clone was counted a few times. The chain combines TRBV5-1 with TRBJ2-3, with 10 bases identical to TRBD1. Per the germline V gene, CDR1 is SGHRS and CDR2 is YFSETQ. The CDR3 totals 16 residues. After removal of 4 bases from V and 2 bases from J, the junction contained 7 bases not matched to a gene. CDR3 sequence: CASSTVGTGVTDTQYF. In DNA, the CDR3 is TGCGCCAGCAGCACCGTTGGGACAGGGGTCACAGATACGCAGTATTTT.

The chain joins TRBV5-4 to TRBJ2-7; TRBD2 matches at 11 bases. The CDR3 contains 15 residues. The V segment lost 5 bases and the J segment 2 bases; nucleotides outside the gene matches: 6. Germline CDR1 is SGHNT and CDR2 is YYREEE (reference sequence). The CDR3 DNA follows: TGTGCCAGCAGTCAAACTAGCGGGGGAACCTACGAGCAGTACTTC. Its translation: CASSQTSGGTYEQYF. The entire variable domain, with the rest obtained from reference TRBV5-4 and TRBJ2-7, is as follows: ETGVTQSPTHLIKTRGQQVTLRCSSQSGHNTVSWYQQALGQGPQFIFQYYREEENGRGNFPPRFSGLQFPNYSSELNVNALELDDSALYLCASSQTSGGTYEQYFGPGTRLTVT.

The chain recombines TRBV27 with TRBJ2-7; a weak D match, TRBD1 (5 bases). This CDR3 is built from 16 residues. Per germline, CDR1 MNHEY and CDR2 SMNVEV (reference sequence). With 6 bases removed from V and 2 bases from J, the gap between germline ends came to 20 bases. The CDR3, as DNA: TGTGCCAGCAGCTCGACCTCACAGGTAGGAGCCTACGAGCAGTACTTC. Its translation is CASSSTSQVGAYEQYF.

The V call is TRBV24-1, the J call TRBJ2-5, with D perhaps TRBD1 (5 bases). The germline gives CDR1 KGHDR, CDR2 SFDVKD. V was pared by 3 bases and J by 4 bases, with 8 bases between. This CDR3 comprises 13 residues. In nucleotides, the CDR3 is TGTGCCACCAGTGATGGGGCGTTAGAGACCCAGTACTTC. Encoded protein: CATSDGALETQYF.

The chain couples TRBV23-1 to TRBJ1-5; 8 positions agree with TRBD1. TRBV23-1 is an ORF, with its function uncertain. After removal of 0 bases from V and 5 bases from J, the junction contained 12 bases not matched to a gene. The CDR3 is 18 amino acids. DNA of the CDR3: TGCGCCAGCAGTCAATCGATCGACGGGACAGGAGGTCATCAGCCCCAGCATTTT. This sequence encodes CASSQSIDGTGGHQPQHF.

In the case of this clone: Other nucleotide sequences in the sample specify the same CDR3. The chain couples TRBV27 to TRBJ1-2, with a weak D call TRBD1 (5 bases). Germline CDR1 is MNHEY and CDR2 is SMNVEV (reference sequence). The CDR3 contains 13 residues. Trimming removed 3 bases from V and 8 bases from J, with 13 bases in between. The CDR3 DNA is TGTGCCAGCAGTTTGGGTCAGGGCGGAGGCTACACCTTC. Translating it yields CASSLGQGGGYTF.

V is TRBV27 and J is TRBJ1-5; no clear D. The V end was cut by 5 bases, the J end by 2 bases, with 4 bases between. The CDR3 is 12 residues long. Germline lookup yields CDR1 MNHEY and CDR2 SMNVEV (reference sequence). The CDR3 DNA follows: TGTGCCAGCAGTACAGGCAATCAGCCCCAGCATTTT. Translated, it gives CASSTGNQPQHF.

The chain uses TRBV9 and TRBJ2-3; D gene unclear. The CDR3 is 11 residues long. The germline gives CDR1 SGDLS, CDR2 YYNGEE. The germline V and J ends were trimmed by 3 bases and 4 bases, with 3 bases remaining between them. CDR3 nucleotide sequence: TGTGCCAGCAGCGCCGCAGATACGCAGTATTTT. Residues: CASSAADTQYF.

The chain has TRBV6-4 and TRBJ1-5, with a possible D match to TRBD1 (5 bases). This CDR3 has 14 residues. Germline V gene sequence: CDR1 MRHNA, CDR2 SNTAGT. Trimming took off 8 bases at V and 1 base at J, with 12 bases between the two ends. The CDR3 sequence is CASLRGTSNQPQHF. In nucleotides, the CDR3 is TGTGCCAGCCTTCGGGGGACCAGCAATCAGCCCCAGCATTTT.

The chain recombines TRBV27 with TRBJ2-3, with 10 bases that match TRBD2. Looked up from germline, CDR1 is MNHEY and CDR2 is SMNVEV (reference sequence). The length of the CDR3 is 16 residues. Germline trimming cut 4 bases from V and 2 bases from J; bases unmatched to any gene: 6. CDR3 sequence (DNA): TGTGCCAGCAGTTCTGAGCGGGGGGGCCTCACAGATACGCAGTATTTT. Protein product: CASSSERGGLTDTQYF.

The V call is TRBV3-1 (or the pseudogene TRBV3-2), the J call TRBJ1-1; 9 bases agree with TRBD1. V lost 1 base and J lost 4; bases outside the gene matches: 1. The CDR3 spans 14 residues. Germline CDR1 and CDR2: LGHDT and YNNKEL (reference sequence). The CDR3 DNA follows: TGTGCCAGCAGCCAAGGACAGGGGGGCACTGAAGCTTTCTTT. The encoded protein is CASSQGQGGTEAFF.

The CDR3, as DNA: TGTGCCAGCAGCCCCGGACTGCGCACAGATACGCAGTATTTT. This encodes CASSPGLRTDTQYF. This chain links TRBV7-3 with TRBJ2-3, with a tentative D call TRBD2 (5 bases). Germline-derived CDR1 and CDR2 are SGHTA and FQGTGA. CDR3 length equals 14 residues. V was clipped by 5 bases and J by 1 base, with 10 bases between them.

This clone was counted a single time. V is TRBV7-3 and J is TRBJ2-1; TRBD1 matches at 9 bases. The V and J ends lost 2 bases and 6 bases, in that order; junction bases with no gene match: 11. This CDR3 has 17 residues. Germline values: CDR1 SGHTA, CDR2 FQGTGA. CDR3 in amino acids: CASSLGGTGTISNEQFF. CDR3 nucleotide sequence: TGTGCCAGCAGCTTAGGTGGGACAGGGACCATTTCCAATGAGCAGTTCTTC.

The genes are TRBV10-3 and TRBJ1-1; the D gene is possibly TRBD1 (6 bases). The CDR3 runs 15 residues. The V gene's germline CDR1 is ENHRY and CDR2 SYGVKD. Trimming shortened V by 3 bases and J by 1 base, and 12 bases separated the two germline ends. CDR3 protein: CAISDPTGWNTEAFF. Written as DNA, the CDR3 is TGTGCCATCAGTGACCCGACAGGCTGGAACACTGAAGCTTTCTTT.

This chain uses TRBV5-1 with TRBJ2-3; TRBD2 aligns across 10 bases. This CDR3 has 18 amino acids. With V trimmed by 0 bases and J by 4 bases, 11 bases remained unmatched. Germline V gene sequence: CDR1 SGHRS, CDR2 YFSETQ. Here the CDR3 DNA reads TGCGCCAGCAGCTTGGCCGGCGTTGGTAGCGGGGGGTCAGATACGCAGTATTTT. This sequence encodes CASSLAGVGSGGSDTQYF.

This rearrangement joins TRBV20-1 to TRBJ1-1; 9 bases fit TRBD1. Germline V gene lookup returns CDR1 DFQATT and CDR2 SNEGSKA (reference sequence). V lost 3 bases, J lost 3 bases, and 5 bases stayed unmatched. CDR3 size: 14 residues. CDR3 nucleotide sequence: TGCAGTGCTAGTGGGGACAGGGATTACACTGAAGCTTTCTTT. Protein: CSASGDRDYTEAFF.

The chain joins TRBV5-6 to TRBJ1-1, with 8 bases identical to TRBD1. The CDR3 has 14 amino acids. J lost 5 bases, V lost 5 bases, and 8 bases had no gene match. CDR1 is SGHDT and CDR2 is YYEEEE in the germline V gene. DNA of the CDR3: TGTGCCAGCAGAACCACAGGGGGTGATACTGAAGCTTTCTTT. Translated: CASRTTGGDTEAFF.

The chain employs TRBV10-2 and TRBJ2-7; D gene unclear. Trimming shortened V by 2 bases and J by 2 bases, and 4 bases separated the two germline ends. This CDR3 region has 12 residues. CDR1 is WSHSY, CDR2 SAAADI, per germline. CDR3 nucleotides: TGCGCCAGCAGTGAGGACACCTACGAGCAGTACTTC. Its translation is CASSEDTYEQYF.

V gene TRBV27 combines with J gene TRBJ2-3; 7 bases are shared with TRBD2. Germline-derived CDR1 and CDR2 are MNHEY and SMNVEV (reference sequence). The CDR3 is made up of 14 amino acids. After removal of 8 bases from V and 1 base from J, the junction contained 6 bases not matched to a gene. CDR3 amino acids: CASGSGEGTDTQYF. CDR3 bases: TGTGCCAGCGGAAGCGGGGAGGGCACAGATACGCAGTATTTT.